This T cell receptor (beta chain) was sequenced for a study of blood T cell repertoires in COVID-19. Study information: There were acute and convalescent COVID-19 samples, and they came from the United States, Italy and Spain. In each case, the material was cDNA or gDNA derived from T cells, B-cell-depleted T cells, or PBMCs.

In the source study's methods: Amplified reference gene primers provided the basis for estimating nucleated cell counts. The protocol was immunoSEQ multiplex PCR, while the TCRdb copy is restricted to in-frame clones and leaves out a portion. Clonal size and the V and J genes are those of that table, whereas D and trimming came from the DNA. The data contain 50,000 to 60,000 clones, around nine tenths of them singletons. The ends lost 4 bases at V and 6 bases at J; junction bases unmatched: 10. Germline CDR1 is SGHAT and CDR2 is FQNNGV. The CDR3 sequence is 15 residues long. The J gene is TRBJ2-7, the V gene TRBV11-2; 9 bases fit TRBD2. Source material: peripheral blood. The clonotype was recovered from a man aged 55 to 70 with active COVID-19. CDR3 nucleotides: TGTGCCAGCAGCTCACTTCGGCGGGAGGGAGGCGAGCAGTACTTC. It codes for CASSSLRREGGEQYF. The whole variable domain, filled in from reference TRBV11-2 and TRBJ2-7, reads EAGVAQSPRYKIIEKRQSVAFWCNPISGHATLYWYQQILGQGPKLLIQFQNNGVVDDSQLPKDRFSAERLKGVDSTLKIQPAKLEDSAVYLCASSSLRREGGEQYFGPGTRLTVT.